This T cell receptor beta chain comes out of a study of shared clonotypes between healthy human individuals. Trimming took 5 bases from V and 6 from J, leaving 6 bases between them. The V gene's germline CDR1 is SGHTA and CDR2 FQGNSA. The CDR3 has 11 amino acids. Sequencing was performed with immunoSEQ multiplex PCR; in TCRdb, only in-frame clones are kept and a portion is missing. Of 500,000 to 650,000 clones listed, roughly four fifths are singletons. The receptor's source is a woman aged 40 to 49 in good health. Some clones in this sample may be carry-over from other donors' samples. The V and J genes are TRBV7-2 and TRBJ2-3; D uncertain. Sequencing input: PBMCs. This chain's CDR3 is CASSPRDTQYF. The CDR3 DNA reads TGTGCCAGCAGCCCCCGGGATACGCAGTATTTT.